This is a list of T cell receptor beta chains from one sample in a study of regulatory T cells in long-lasting Graves disease. TCRdb reanalysed the multiplex PCR reads using MiXCR and keeps one entry per CDR3 protein. The data contain about 430,000 distinct CDR3 sequences, 21% of them singletons. This sample comprised peripheral blood mononuclear cells (PBMCs), obtained when the disease was refractory, from a patient treated with antithyroid drugs. The receptors originated from a female donor with Graves disease. Each CDR3 is given with its conserved first and last residue. The D gene is left open where the match is weak. Not all rows give a size; the values are once, few, many and, for expanded clones, a class.

CDR3 length,clone size,J gene,D gene,V gene,CDR3 DNA,CDR3 protein
16,once,TRBJ1-1,-,TRBV28,TGTGCCAGCAGTCCTCAGCAGGTGTCCTTAAAGACTGAAGCTTTCTTT,CASSPQQVSLKTEAFF
17,-,TRBJ2-4,-,TRBV4-2,TGTGCCAGCAGCCAAGTCGGGACTCCTACTGCGCAAAACATTCAGTACTTC,CASSQVGTPTAQNIQYF
17,-,TRBJ2-2,TRBD2,TRBV28,TGTGCCAGCAGCCCCCTCGGGGGGGGAGGATCTCCCGGGGAGCTGTTTTTT,CASSPLGGGGSPGELFF
13,many,TRBJ1-4,TRBD1,TRBV30,TGTGCCTCACAGGGGGACCCCGGTCGGAAACTGTTTTTT,CASQGDPGRKLFF
14,many,TRBJ1-1,-,TRBV7-3,TGTGCCAGCAGCTCACATGACCCGGGAGGGGAAGCTTTCTTT,CASSSHDPGGEAFF
19,many,TRBJ1-6,-,TRBV6-1,TGTGCCAGCAGTGCCGGAATGGGGACCCTGGGCTCCTATAATTCACCCCTCCACTTT,CASSAGMGTLGSYNSPLHF
14,few,TRBJ2-7,-,TRBV7-9,TGTGCCAGCAGCTTAGTTGGGGGCAGGCCCGAGCAGTACTTC,CASSLVGGRPEQYF
13,many,TRBJ1-6,-,TRBV6-2/TRBV6-3,TGTGCCAGCAGTTACTTCACCGATTCACCCCTCCACTTT,CASSYFTDSPLHF
15,few,TRBJ2-7,TRBD2,TRBV6-1,TGTGCCAGCAGAAAATCTGGACTAGCGGGAGGCGAGCAGTACTTC,CASRKSGLAGGEQYF
17,once,TRBJ2-4,-,TRBV5-4,TGTGCCAGCAGCCTCCCGAGTCCCAGCGGGGCCAAAAACATTCAGTACTTC,CASSLPSPSGAKNIQYF
14,many,TRBJ1-5,TRBD1,TRBV10-2,TGTGCCAGCAGTTTATCAGGGGGTAATCAGCCCCAGCATTTT,CASSLSGGNQPQHF
13,once,TRBJ2-7,TRBD2,TRBV12-3/TRBV12-4,TGTGCCAGCAGTAGCGGGAGCCCCTACGAGCAGTACTTC,CASSSGSPYEQYF
15,-,TRBJ2-1,-,TRBV28,TGTGCCAGCAGTTTAGGGACTGCATCGCTCAATGAGCAGTTCTTC,CASSLGTASLNEQFF
15,few,TRBJ2-7,-,TRBV7-9,TGTGCCAGCACAAATACTGACAGGCCGCCCTACGAGCAGTACTTC,CASTNTDRPPYEQYF
13,-,TRBJ2-3,TRBD2,TRBV28,TGTGCCAACTCGGGGGGACTATTAGATACGCAGTATTTT,CANSGGLLDTQYF
13,many,TRBJ2-2,-,TRBV10-3,TGTGCCCATGGTCAAGAGAACACCGGGGAGCTGTTTTTT,CAHGQENTGELFF
14,-,TRBJ1-6,TRBD1,TRBV18,TGTGCCAGCTCAGCGGACAGGTCCAATTCACCCCTCCACTTT,CASSADRSNSPLHF
15,many,TRBJ1-4,-,TRBV6-5,TGTGCCAGCAGTTCCAATGGACGGAGAAATGAAAAACTGTTTTTT,CASSSNGRRNEKLFF
12,many,TRBJ1-1,-,TRBV27,TGTGCCAGCAGTTCGGGATCCGTTGAAGCTTTCTTT,CASSSGSVEAFF
18,-,TRBJ2-5,-,TRBV5-1,TGCGCCAGCAGCGATCCTGGGGAGATAAGGAGTGGCGGAGAGACCCAGTACTTC,CASSDPGEIRSGGETQYF
18,many,TRBJ2-2,-,TRBV2,TGTGCCAGCAGTGAAGGCGAAGAAACAGGGCAAAACACCGGGGAGCTGTTTTTT,CASSEGEETGQNTGELFF
17,-,TRBJ2-5,TRBD2,TRBV7-9,TGTGCCAGCAGCTTTTCTAGCGGGCGGAGTTCCCTGGAGACCCAGTACTTC,CASSFSSGRSSLETQYF
16,few,TRBJ2-6,TRBD1,TRBV6-1,TGTGCCAGCAGGCCGGGACAGATCTCTGGGGCCAACGTCCTGACTTTC,CASRPGQISGANVLTF
17,-,TRBJ2-3,TRBD2,TRBV2,TGTGCCAGCAGTGAACTAGTTGCGGGAGGGCCCCCAGATACGCAGTATTTT,CASSELVAGGPPDTQYF
13,-,TRBJ2-4,-,TRBV28,TGTGCCAGCAGTGTAGAGACAGAAAACATTCAGTACTTC,CASSVETENIQYF
14,-,TRBJ1-1,-,TRBV19,TGTGCCAGTAAAAAAACGACAGGACATACTGAAGCTTTCTTT,CASKKTTGHTEAFF
14,many,TRBJ2-7,TRBD2,TRBV28,TGTGCCAGCCGATATGGAGCGGGAGCAAGGGAGCAGTACTTC,CASRYGAGAREQYF
14,many,TRBJ1-2,TRBD1,TRBV28,TGTGCCAGCAGTTGGTCAGGGGGCGCGGGAGGCTACACCTTC,CASSWSGGAGGYTF
16,few,TRBJ2-7,-,TRBV18,TGTGCCAGCTCACCAAACGACTACCTACGGAACTACGAGCAGTACTTC,CASSPNDYLRNYEQYF
14,few,TRBJ1-5,-,TRBV4-1,TGCGCCAGCAGCCAAGACAGGGTTAGCCAGCCCCAGCATTTT,CASSQDRVSQPQHF
16,many,TRBJ2-5,-,TRBV5-6,TGTGCCAGCAGCCCTTGGCGAGCGGGCTACCAAGAGACCCAGTACTTC,CASSPWRAGYQETQYF
18,many,TRBJ2-6,TRBD1,TRBV2,TGTGCCAGACGAGGGCCAGGGGGCGAACTCTCTGGGGCCAACGTCCTGACTTTC,CARRGPGGELSGANVLTF
15,many,TRBJ2-2,-,TRBV2,TGTGCCAGCAGTGAGGCTAGCGTGGGCACCGGGGAGCTGTTTTTT,CASSEASVGTGELFF
14,-,TRBJ2-7,TRBD1,TRBV5-1,TGCGCCAGCAGCCGGGACAGGGCAACCTACGAGCAGTACTTC,CASSRDRATYEQYF
13,few,TRBJ1-1,-,TRBV9,TGTGCCAGCAGTCGGGCAGGTGACACTGAAGCTTTCTTT,CASSRAGDTEAFF
12,few,TRBJ1-1,-,TRBV20-1,TGCAGTGCAACAGGTTCTAACACTGAAGCTTTCTTT,CSATGSNTEAFF
13,-,TRBJ1-1,-,TRBV15,TGTGCCACCAGCAGAGAGCGGGACACTGAAGCTTTCTTT,CATSRERDTEAFF